The 32 T cell receptor beta chains below all came from one sample that was sequenced in a study of regulatory T cells in long-lasting Graves disease. iRepertoire HTBI primers and Arm-PCR of CDR3 regions built TCR beta libraries. TCRdb re-called the multiplex PCR reads through MiXCR, storing one row per CDR3 protein. The sample has approximately 290,000 distinct CDR3 sequences, roughly 21% seen once; the top ten hold around three fifths. Time point specified: persistent/refractory GD, antithyroid drugs over 5 years with positive TRAb. Making the TCR library involved RNA that had been extracted from PBMCs. Sequencing was performed on peripheral blood mononuclear cells (PBMCs), taken when the disease was refractory, from a patient treated with antithyroid drugs. The receptors here all came from a female donor with Graves disease.

The chain uses TRBV20-1 and TRBJ2-1, with D unclear. Germline-derived CDR1 and CDR2 are DFQATT and SNEGSKA (reference sequence). The V end lost 2 bases, the J end lost 0 bases, and 5 bases lay between the germline ends. The CDR3 spans 13 residues. CDR3 loop: CSARPSSYNEQFF. The CDR3, as DNA: TGCAGTGCTAGACCGAGCTCCTACAATGAGCAGTTCTTC.

In this sample, this clonotype turned up many times. The DNA for the CDR3 is TGTGCCAGCAGTTTCTTGGGAGCTAACTATGGCTACACCTTC. This translates into CASSFLGANYGYTF. The rearrangement uses TRBV28 and TRBJ1-2; D ambiguous. V gave up 3 bases and J gave up 0 bases, with 8 bases separating them. This CDR3 has 14 amino acids. Germline V gene data show CDR1 as MDHEN and CDR2 as SYDVKM.

The chain uses TRBV27 and TRBJ1-3; D is unclear. This CDR3 spans 11 amino acids. The germline V gene has CDR1 MNHEY and CDR2 SMNVEV (reference sequence). The germline V and J ends were trimmed by 5 bases and 4 bases, with 3 bases remaining between them. CDR3 bases: TGTGCCAGCAGTGAGGGAAACACCATATATTTT. Its protein product is CASSEGNTIYF.

This clonotype appeared many times. J is TRBJ2-5 and V is TRBV7-2, with D uncertain. The CDR3 is 13 amino acids. V shed 3 bases and J shed 5 bases, with 10 bases lying between them. The V gene's germline CDR1 is SGHTA and CDR2 FQGNSA. The CDR3 sequence: CASSFKDGETQYF. Written as DNA, the CDR3 is TGTGCCAGCAGCTTTAAGGATGGGGAGACCCAGTACTTC.

This clonotype was observed a handful of times. The rearrangement links TRBV7-2 to TRBJ2-3, with 12 bases identical to TRBD2. Germline CDR1 is SGHTA and CDR2 is FQGNSA. The ends lost 3 bases at V and 0 bases at J; junction bases unmatched: 4. The CDR3 extends over 17 amino acids. The CDR3 sequence: CASSLAGTSGSTDTQYF. The CDR3 nucleotides are TGTGCCAGCAGCTTGGCGGGGACTAGCGGGAGCACAGATACGCAGTATTTT.

The sample holds a few counts of this clonotype. V gene TRBV4-1 combines with J gene TRBJ2-1; no clear D. The CDR3 loop spans 16 amino acids. Per germline, CDR1 MGHRA and CDR2 YSYEKL. Trimming took 1 base from V and 0 from J, leaving 10 bases between them. CDR3: CASSQAGLSSYNEQFF. CDR3 coding DNA: TGCGCCAGCAGCCAAGCTGGCTTAAGCTCCTACAATGAGCAGTTCTTC.

This rearrangement joins TRBV28 to TRBJ2-3; 10 nucleotides align to TRBD2. Germline trimming cut 9 bases from V and 1 base from J; bases unmatched to any gene: 10. The CDR3 length is 16 residues. The germline gives CDR1 MDHEN, CDR2 SYDVKM. The CDR3 here is CASSAALAGGTDTQYF. The CDR3, as DNA: TGTGCCAGTTCCGCCGCGCTAGCGGGAGGCACAGATACGCAGTATTTT.

This clonotype was recorded many times. The genes are TRBV20-1 and TRBJ1-1; TRBD1 might be the D (5 bases). This CDR3 region has 14 residues. Germline lookup yields CDR1 DFQATT and CDR2 SNEGSKA (reference sequence). V lost 1 base and J 2 bases, leaving 11 bases between the germline ends. The CDR3 nucleotides are TGCAGTGCTAGAGGGGGCTCGACTAACACTGAAGCTTTCTTT. It translates to CSARGGSTNTEAFF.

The J gene is TRBJ1-4, the V gene TRBV6-1, with D maybe TRBD1 (6 bases). Trimming stripped 6 bases from V and 4 bases from J, with 27 bases between. The V gene's germline CDR1 is MNHNS and CDR2 SASEGT. CDR3 length equals 19 residues. CDR3 residues: CASRRGSTGTLTYNEKLFF. CDR3 in DNA: TGTGCCAGCAGGCGGGGTTCAACAGGGACATTAACTTATAATGAAAAACTGTTTTTT.

The J gene is TRBJ1-2, the V gene TRBV29-1; D is unresolved. In germline, CDR1 is SQVTM, CDR2 ANQGSEA. V was shortened by 7 bases and J by 7 bases, with 22 bases between the two germline ends. The CDR3 covers 14 residues. In nucleotides, the CDR3 is TGCAGCGCGATCCCCGGAGTAGGGCTGGGTGGCTACACCTTC. The encoded protein is CSAIPGVGLGGYTF.

The chain uses TRBV5-1 and TRBJ2-5; D unresolved. The CDR3 totals 11 residues. The V gene lost 2 bases and the J gene lost 7 bases, with 6 bases spanning the gap. Per germline, CDR1 SGHRS and CDR2 YFSETQ. The CDR3 DNA reads TGCGCCAGCAGCTTTTCGGCGACCCAGTACTTC. Its translation is CASSFSATQYF.

The sample holds one count of this clonotype. The chain carries TRBV5-1 and TRBJ2-7; D unresolved. The V gene's germline CDR1 is SGHRS and CDR2 YFSETQ. This CDR3 has 15 residues. V gave up 0 bases and J gave up 4 bases, with 14 bases separating them. CDR3 coding DNA: TGCGCCAGCAGCTTGGAATGGGGTGGGATATACGAGCAGTACTTC. Translation gives CASSLEWGGIYEQYF.

This clonotype has a count of ten or more. The V call is TRBV20-1, the J call TRBJ2-6, with D uncertain. The V end lost 3 bases, the J end lost 0 bases, and 9 bases lay between the germline ends. The CDR3 contains 15 residues. The germline V gene has CDR1 DFQATT and CDR2 SNEGSKA (reference sequence). CDR3 sequence: CSASSLNSGANVLTF. The CDR3 DNA sequence: TGCAGTGCTAGTAGTTTGAACTCTGGGGCCAACGTCCTGACTTTC.

This clonotype was seen at least ten times. Here the CDR3 reads CASSPSTGEYQPQHF. CDR3 coding DNA: TGTGCCAGCAGTCCCTCCACAGGGGAATACCAGCCCCAGCATTTT. The rearrangement uses TRBV6-1 and TRBJ1-5, with TRBD1 matching 7 bases. Trimming at V came to 5 bases and at J to 7 bases, leaving 11 bases not matched to a gene. The CDR3 runs 15 residues. Germline CDR1 MNHNS, CDR2 SASEGT.

This clonotype was found many times. V is TRBV7-8 and J is TRBJ1-4; D might be TRBD1 (5 bases). V lost 1 base and J 7 bases, leaving 10 bases between the germline ends. The CDR3 contains 14 residues. The germline CDR1 and CDR2 sequences are SGHVS and FQNEAQ. Here the CDR3 reads CASSLGAGTEKLFF. CDR3 sequence (DNA): TGTGCCAGCAGCTTAGGTGCAGGGACTGAAAAACTGTTTTTT.

This clonotype appeared many times. This rearrangement joins TRBV12-3 or TRBV12-4 to TRBJ1-5; the D is unclear. There are 13 residues in the CDR3. V dropped 5 bases and J dropped 7 bases, with 12 bases sitting between them. CDR3 sequence reads: CASSLNEGQPQHF. As DNA, the CDR3 is TGTGCCAGCAGTCTCAATGAAGGGCAGCCCCAGCATTTT.

This clonotype was observed a few times. This sequence joins TRBV5-1 and TRBJ1-1, with 8 bases matching TRBD1. Germline assignment: CDR1 SGHRS and CDR2 YFSETQ. The CDR3 covers 16 residues. The V segment lost 2 bases and the J segment 4 bases; nucleotides outside the gene matches: 10. The CDR3 reads CASSFAGTGLGTEAFF. In DNA, the CDR3 is TGCGCCAGCAGCTTCGCCGGGACAGGTTTGGGCACTGAAGCTTTCTTT.

The genes are TRBV14 and TRBJ2-7, with 10 positions matching TRBD2. The CDR3 extends over 17 amino acids. The ends lost 1 base at V and 0 bases at J; junction bases unmatched: 6. CDR1 and CDR2 (germline): SGHDN, FVKESK. CDR3 DNA: TGTGCCAGCAGCCAAGGGACTAGCGGCCTCGGCTCCTACGAGCAGTACTTC. It specifies CASSQGTSGLGSYEQYF.

V is TRBV19 and J is TRBJ2-2; D unresolved. The CDR3 is 15 amino acids. V was clipped by 4 bases and J by 3 bases, with 12 bases between them. In germline, CDR1 is LNHDA, CDR2 SQIVND (reference sequence). CDR3: CASSTEWSHTGELFF. For the CDR3, the DNA is TGTGCCAGTAGTACGGAGTGGAGCCACACCGGGGAGCTGTTTTTT.

J is TRBJ1-1 and V is TRBV29-1, with D tentatively TRBD1 (5 bases). V was trimmed by 5 bases and J by 5 bases, leaving 12 bases between them. CDR3 length: 12 amino acids. Germline V gives CDR1 SQVTM, CDR2 ANQGSEA. CDR3 coding DNA: TGCAGCGTTAGTCAGGGCGGAACTGAAGCTTTCTTT. Translated, it gives CSVSQGGTEAFF.

Details on this clonotype: This sequence may be a read error, since a much larger clone differs from it by one base. This CDR3 fails to terminate in the conserved phenylalanine or tryptophan, so it likely reflects a read error. The chain recombines TRBV12-3 or TRBV12-4 with TRBJ1-1; 10 bases are shared with TRBD1. Trimming at V came to 6 bases and at J to 1 base, leaving 5 bases not matched to a gene. The CDR3 contains 15 residues. CDR3 sequence (DNA): TGTGCCAGCAGACCCAGGACAGGGGGGAACACTGAAGCTTTCTCT. Protein: CASRPRTGGNTEAFS.

This clonotype was detected once. The rearrangement joins TRBV29-1 to TRBJ2-6; TRBD1 aligns across 11 bases. This CDR3 contains 17 residues. The junction had 8 bases not matched to a gene; V was cut back by 3 bases and J by 4 bases. Germline-derived CDR1 and CDR2 are SQVTM and ANQGSEA. CDR3 residues: CSVEDRGPKPGANVLTF. The CDR3 DNA sequence: TGCAGCGTTGAGGACAGGGGGCCGAAACCGGGGGCCAACGTCCTGACTTTC.

CDR3 sequence (DNA): TGTGCCAGCTCACCACCCGGGACAGGGTTGACTTTCTTT. Translation gives CASSPPGTGLTFF. The chain couples TRBV18 to TRBJ1-1, with 9 bases fitting TRBD1. This CDR3 is 13 amino acids long. CDR1 is KGHSH, CDR2 LQKENI, per germline. After removal of 0 bases from V and 12 bases from J, the junction contained 5 bases not matched to a gene.

This clonotype was recorded a few times. The V gene is TRBV20-1, the J gene TRBJ2-7; 11 bases fit TRBD2. The CDR3 runs to 14 residues. CDR1 is DFQATT, CDR2 SNEGSKA, per germline (reference sequence). Trimming cost V 6 bases and J 4 bases; bases outside gene matches: 8. CDR3 amino acids: CSAFSGLAAYEQYF. The CDR3 DNA reads TGCAGTGCCTTCTCGGGACTAGCGGCTTACGAGCAGTACTTC.

About this clonotype itself: A much larger clone differs by one base, so this may be a read error. The CDR3 bases are TGTGCCAGCAGTTACGCGGACGAGCAGTACTTC. This codes for CASSYADEQYF. The rearrangement uses TRBV6-2 or TRBV6-3 and TRBJ2-7; D call uncertain. V was cut by 2 bases and J by 5 bases, with 4 bases left in between. CDR3 size: 11 residues. From germline, CDR1 is MNHEY and CDR2 SVGEGT.

The chain recombines TRBV16 with TRBJ2-5; D is unclear. With 0 bases removed from V and 3 bases from J, the gap between germline ends came to 8 bases. In germline, CDR1 is KGHSY, CDR2 FQNENV. The length of the CDR3 is 14 residues. The CDR3 reads CASSQSSLEETQYF. For the CDR3, the DNA is TGTGCCAGCAGCCAATCTTCTTTGGAAGAGACCCAGTACTTC.

This clonotype was recorded at least ten times. The chain combines TRBV28 with TRBJ2-7, with unresolved D. V lost 2 bases to trimming and J lost 2 bases, with 13 bases between them. Looked up from germline, CDR1 is MDHEN and CDR2 is SYDVKM. The CDR3 has 15 amino acids. This CDR3 is CASSLHGSRPYEQYF. Here the CDR3 DNA reads TGTGCCAGCAGTTTACACGGCAGCCGCCCCTACGAGCAGTACTTC.

CDR3 nucleotide sequence: TGTGCCAGCAGTTTCCGGGCAGGGGGAGATACGCAGTATTTT. Amino acids: CASSFRAGGDTQYF. The chain carries TRBV28 and TRBJ2-3; 7 bases line up with TRBD1. Per the germline V gene, CDR1 is MDHEN and CDR2 is SYDVKM. The CDR3 spans 14 residues. After removal of 3 bases from V and 5 bases from J, the junction contained 5 bases not matched to a gene.

This clonotype was recorded many times. The J gene is TRBJ2-5, the V gene TRBV2, with a tentative D call TRBD1 (5 bases). Germline V gene lookup returns CDR1 SNHLY and CDR2 FYNNEI. The germline V and J ends were trimmed by 7 bases and 5 bases, with 14 bases remaining between them. The CDR3 is 13 residues long. CDR3 bases: TGTGCCAGCATCCCCGTAGGGGTGGAGACCCAGTACTTC. It yields the protein CASIPVGVETQYF. The variable domain in full, completed from reference TRBV2 and TRBJ2-5, reads EPEVTQTPSHQVTQMGQEVILRCVPISNHLYFYWYRQILGQKVEFLVSFYNNEISEKSEIFDDQFSVERPDGSNFTLKIRSTKLEDSAMYFCASIPVGVETQYFGPGTRLLVL.

The sample holds a few counts of this clonotype. The chain combines TRBV6-1 with TRBJ1-6; the D gene is possibly TRBD1 (5 bases). This CDR3 is 13 amino acids long. V was clipped by 7 bases and J by 7 bases, with 11 bases between them. The germline V gene encodes CDR1 MNHNS and CDR2 SASEGT. CDR3 protein: CASTRGANSPLHF. In nucleotides, the CDR3 is TGTGCCAGCACAAGAGGGGCCAATTCACCCCTCCACTTT.

Ten or more counts support this clonotype. The V gene is TRBV27, the J gene TRBJ2-2, with D perhaps TRBD2 (5 bases). V was pared by 2 bases and J by 3 bases, with 10 bases between. The CDR3 extends over 15 amino acids. Germline CDR1 MNHEY, CDR2 SMNVEV (reference sequence). CDR3 in DNA: TGTGCCAGCAGTTTAGGAGGCAGATACACCGGGGAGCTGTTTTTT. It is translated as CASSLGGRYTGELFF.

This clonotype was observed at least ten times. CDR3 loop: CASSLASPYEQYF. CDR3 DNA: TGTGCCAGCAGCTTAGCCAGCCCCTACGAGCAGTACTTC. The chain couples TRBV7-8 to TRBJ2-7; D unclear. The CDR3 is made up of 13 amino acids. CDR1 and CDR2 from the germline V gene are SGHVS and FQNEAQ. V shed 0 bases and J shed 2 bases, with 5 bases lying between them.